This TCR beta chain comes out of a study of OX40 agonist ivuxolimab in advanced cancers. Study overall: Ivuxolimab, which patients received intravenously every 2 weeks, was dosed at 0.01 to 10 mg/kg.

Comment on this clone: Its antigen remains unknown.

General observations from the study: In CD8+ T cells, expanded clones were on average more numerous than in CD4+.

The CDR3 covers 16 residues. Germline CDR1 reads MGHRA; CDR2 reads YSYEKL. The V and J ends lost 2 bases and 10 bases respectively, with 21 bases between them. Produced via immunoSEQ multiplex PCR; TCRdb's table is partial and in-frame only. This table has tens of thousands of clones, about 83% appearing once. The V and J genes are TRBV4-1 and TRBJ2-1; TRBD1 might be the D (5 bases). The specimen was CD4+ or CD8+ T cells sorted from blood, collected in a trial of the OX40 agonist ivuxolimab. This TCR was recovered from an adult with an advanced solid tumor such as melanoma, head and neck, liver or kidney cancer. The CDR3 region has the DNA TGCGCCAGCAGCCAAAGCTTAGGGGCCAGGCAATCCGAGCAGTTCTTC. Translation gives CASSQSLGARQSEQFF.